This record concerns one T cell receptor beta chain sequence. These data originate in a study of cytomegalovirus exposure and HLA in healthy donors. Germline-derived CDR1 and CDR2 are LNHDA and SQIVND (reference sequence). V dropped 7 bases and J dropped 7 bases, with 19 bases sitting between them. The CDR3 is 15 residues long. The PCR contained 60 Vbeta and 13 Jbeta primers. Using immunoSEQ multiplex PCR, the repertoire was profiled, and TCRdb retains in-frame clones only, with some absent. In total, the table holds around 140,000 clones. The source is a male donor in good health and CMV-seronegative. The chain couples TRBV19 to TRBJ2-2; D is uncertain. Sample: PBMCs. Here the CDR3 reads CASTPYDVVNGELFF. The CDR3 DNA sequence: TGTGCCAGTACCCCCTACGATGTAGTGAACGGGGAGCTGTTTTTT.